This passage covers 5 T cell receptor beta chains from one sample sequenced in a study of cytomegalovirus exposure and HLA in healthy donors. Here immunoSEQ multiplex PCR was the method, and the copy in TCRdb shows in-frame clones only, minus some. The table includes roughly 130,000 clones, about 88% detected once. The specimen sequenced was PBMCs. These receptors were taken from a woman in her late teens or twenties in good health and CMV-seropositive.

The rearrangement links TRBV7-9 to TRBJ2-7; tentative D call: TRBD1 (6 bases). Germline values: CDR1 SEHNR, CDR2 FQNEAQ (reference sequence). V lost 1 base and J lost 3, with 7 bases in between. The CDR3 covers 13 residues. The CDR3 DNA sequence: TGTGCCAGCAGCTTAGAAGGGGGCTACGAGCAGTACTTC. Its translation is CASSLEGGYEQYF.

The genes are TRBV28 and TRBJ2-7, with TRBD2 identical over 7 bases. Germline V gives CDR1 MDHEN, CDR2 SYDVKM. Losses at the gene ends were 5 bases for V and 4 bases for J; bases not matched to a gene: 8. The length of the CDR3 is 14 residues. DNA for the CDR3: TGTGCCAGCAGTCCCCCGGGGGGAGGATACGAGCAGTACTTC. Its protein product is CASSPPGGGYEQYF. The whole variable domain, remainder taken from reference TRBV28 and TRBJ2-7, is DVKVTQSSRYLVKRTGEKVFLECVQDMDHENMFWYRQDPGLGLRLIYFSYDVKMKEKGDIPEGYSVSREKKERFSLILESASTNQTSMYLCASSPPGGGYEQYFGPGTRLTVT.

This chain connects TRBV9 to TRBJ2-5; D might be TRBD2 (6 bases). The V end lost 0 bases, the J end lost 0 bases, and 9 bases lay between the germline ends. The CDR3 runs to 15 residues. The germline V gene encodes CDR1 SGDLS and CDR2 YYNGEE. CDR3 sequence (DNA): TGTGCCAGCAGCGTAGACGGGGGAAACCAAGAGACCCAGTACTTC. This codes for CASSVDGGNQETQYF.

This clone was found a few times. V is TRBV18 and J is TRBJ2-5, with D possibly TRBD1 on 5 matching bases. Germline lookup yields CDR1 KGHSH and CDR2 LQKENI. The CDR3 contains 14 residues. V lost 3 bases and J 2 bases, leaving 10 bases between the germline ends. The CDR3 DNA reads TGTGCCAGCTCACCTCCAGGGCTGCAAGAGACCCAGTACTTC. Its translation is CASSPPGLQETQYF.

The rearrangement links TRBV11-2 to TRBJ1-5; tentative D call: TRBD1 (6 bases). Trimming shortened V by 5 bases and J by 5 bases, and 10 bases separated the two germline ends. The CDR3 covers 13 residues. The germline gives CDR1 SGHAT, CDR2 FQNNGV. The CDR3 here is CASSTGSDQPQHF. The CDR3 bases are TGTGCCAGCAGCACAGGGTCGGATCAGCCCCAGCATTTT.